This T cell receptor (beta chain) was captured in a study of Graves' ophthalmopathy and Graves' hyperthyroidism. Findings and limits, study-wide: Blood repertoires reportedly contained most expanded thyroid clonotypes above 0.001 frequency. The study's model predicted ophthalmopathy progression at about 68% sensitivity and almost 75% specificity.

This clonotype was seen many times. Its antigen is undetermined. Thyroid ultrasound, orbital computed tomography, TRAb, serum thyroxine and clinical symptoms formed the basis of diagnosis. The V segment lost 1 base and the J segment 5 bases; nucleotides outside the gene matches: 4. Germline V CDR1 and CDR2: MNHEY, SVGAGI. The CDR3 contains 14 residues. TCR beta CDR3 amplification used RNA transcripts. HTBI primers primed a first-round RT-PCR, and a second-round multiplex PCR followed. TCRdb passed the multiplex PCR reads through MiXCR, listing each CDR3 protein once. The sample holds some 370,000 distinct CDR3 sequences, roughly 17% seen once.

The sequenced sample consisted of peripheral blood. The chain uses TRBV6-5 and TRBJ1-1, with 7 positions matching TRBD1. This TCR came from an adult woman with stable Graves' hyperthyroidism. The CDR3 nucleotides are TGTGCCAGCAGTTACTGGGACAGCAGAACTGAAGCTTTCTTT. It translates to CASSYWDSRTEAFF.